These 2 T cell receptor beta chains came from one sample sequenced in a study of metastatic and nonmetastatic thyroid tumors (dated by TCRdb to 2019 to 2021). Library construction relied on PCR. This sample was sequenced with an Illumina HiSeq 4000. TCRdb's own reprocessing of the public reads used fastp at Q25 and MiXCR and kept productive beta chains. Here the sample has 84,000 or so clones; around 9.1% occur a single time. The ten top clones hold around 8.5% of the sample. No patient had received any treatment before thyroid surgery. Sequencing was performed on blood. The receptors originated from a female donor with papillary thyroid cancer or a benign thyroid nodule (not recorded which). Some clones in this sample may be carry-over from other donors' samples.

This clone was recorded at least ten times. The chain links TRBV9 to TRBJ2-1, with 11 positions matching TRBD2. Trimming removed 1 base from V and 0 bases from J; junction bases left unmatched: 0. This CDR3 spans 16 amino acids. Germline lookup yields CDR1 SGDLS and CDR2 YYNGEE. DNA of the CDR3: TGTGCCAGCAGCGTACTAGCGGGGGGCTCCTACAATGAGCAGTTCTTC. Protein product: CASSVLAGGSYNEQFF.

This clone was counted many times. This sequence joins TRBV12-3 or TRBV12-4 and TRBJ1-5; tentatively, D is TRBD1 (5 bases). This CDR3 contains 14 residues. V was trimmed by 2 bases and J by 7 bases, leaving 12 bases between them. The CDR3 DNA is TGTGCCAGCAGTTTAAAAGGGGCCAGCCAGCCCCAGCATTTT. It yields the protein CASSLKGASQPQHF.